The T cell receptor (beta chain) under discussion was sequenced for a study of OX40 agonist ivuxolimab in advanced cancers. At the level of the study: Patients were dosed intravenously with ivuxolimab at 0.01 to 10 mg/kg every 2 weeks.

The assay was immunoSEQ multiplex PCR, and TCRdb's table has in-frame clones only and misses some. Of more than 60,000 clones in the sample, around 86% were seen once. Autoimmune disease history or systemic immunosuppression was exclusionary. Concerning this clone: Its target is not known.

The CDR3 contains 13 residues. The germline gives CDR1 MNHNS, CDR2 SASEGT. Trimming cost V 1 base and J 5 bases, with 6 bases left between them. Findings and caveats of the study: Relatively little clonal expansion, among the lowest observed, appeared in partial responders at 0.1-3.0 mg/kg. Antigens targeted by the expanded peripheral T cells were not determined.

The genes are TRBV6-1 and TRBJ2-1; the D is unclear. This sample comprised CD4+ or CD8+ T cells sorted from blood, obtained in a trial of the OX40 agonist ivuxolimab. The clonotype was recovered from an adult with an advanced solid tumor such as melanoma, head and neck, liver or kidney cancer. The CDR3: CASSEVSDNEQFF. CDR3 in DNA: TGTGCCAGCAGTGAAGTGTCTGACAATGAGCAGTTCTTC.